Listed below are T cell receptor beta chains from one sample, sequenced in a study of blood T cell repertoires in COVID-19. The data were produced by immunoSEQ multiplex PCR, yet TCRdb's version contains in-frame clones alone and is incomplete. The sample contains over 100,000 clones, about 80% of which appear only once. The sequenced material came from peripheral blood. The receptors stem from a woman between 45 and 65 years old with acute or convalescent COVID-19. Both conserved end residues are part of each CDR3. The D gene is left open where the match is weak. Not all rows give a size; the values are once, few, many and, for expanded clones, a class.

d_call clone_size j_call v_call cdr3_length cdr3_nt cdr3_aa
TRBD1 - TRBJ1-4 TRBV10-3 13 TGTGCCATCGCCTCGGGACAGAATGAAAAACTGTTTTTT CAIASGQNEKLFF
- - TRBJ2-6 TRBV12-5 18 TGTGCTAGTGGTTTGGGCAGGGAACTGAACTCTGGGGCCAACGTCCTGACTTTC CASGLGRELNSGANVLTF
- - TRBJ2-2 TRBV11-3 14 TGTGCCAGCAGCTTAGAACCGGTCACCGGGGAGCTGTTTTTT CASSLEPVTGELFF
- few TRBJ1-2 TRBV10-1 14 TGCGCCAGCAGCTACAACAGGGACCCGAGTGGCTACACCTTC CASSYNRDPSGYTF
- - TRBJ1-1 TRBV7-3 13 TGTGCCAGCAGCTTTATACAGGGAACTGAAGCTTTCTTT CASSFIQGTEAFF
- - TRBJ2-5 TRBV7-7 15 TGTGCCACCGACTTAAACCGCAGGGGGGAAGAGACCCAGTACTTC CATDLNRRGEETQYF
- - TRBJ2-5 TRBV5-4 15 TGTGCCAGCAGCCCCCAGGGGGGACTTCGAGAGACCCAGTACTTC CASSPQGGLRETQYF
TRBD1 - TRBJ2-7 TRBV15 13 TGTGCCACCAGCACAGGACAGGCCTACGAGCAGTACTTC CATSTGQAYEQYF
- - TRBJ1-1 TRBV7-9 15 TGTGCCAGCAGCCTTTACGCGACAGGCAACACTGAAGCTTTCTTT CASSLYATGNTEAFF
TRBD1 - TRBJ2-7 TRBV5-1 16 TGCGCCAGCAGCTTGGGGGTGGGACAGCCAACCTACGAGCAGTACTTC CASSLGVGQPTYEQYF
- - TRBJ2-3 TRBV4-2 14 TGTGCCAGCAGCCAAGTAACTAGCACAGATACGCAGTATTTT CASSQVTSTDTQYF
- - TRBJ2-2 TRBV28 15 TGTGCCAGCAGTCGCGGAGGGGCCAGGACCGGGGAGCTGTTTTTT CASSRGGARTGELFF
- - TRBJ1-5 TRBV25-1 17 TGTGCCAGCAGTGGGGGAACAGGTTTCCGGAGCAATCAGCCCCAGCATTTT CASSGGTGFRSNQPQHF
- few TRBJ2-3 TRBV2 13 TGTGCCAGCACCCCCGAGGTGACAGATACGCAGTATTTT CASTPEVTDTQYF
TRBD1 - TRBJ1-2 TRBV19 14 TGTGCCAGTAGTCCGGGACAGGGCAACTATGGCTACACCTTC CASSPGQGNYGYTF
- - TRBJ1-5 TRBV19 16 TGTGCCAGTAGTACGATTGCGGCAGGGGAAGGCCAGCCCCAGCATTTT CASSTIAAGEGQPQHF
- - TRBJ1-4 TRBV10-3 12 TGTGCCATCAGTGAGGTGGCCGAAAAACTGTTTTTT CAISEVAEKLFF
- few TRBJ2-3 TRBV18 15 TGTGCCAGCTCACCCAGACCGTGGAGAGGGGATACGCAGTATTTT CASSPRPWRGDTQYF
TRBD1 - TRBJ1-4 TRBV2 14 TGTGCCAGCACCGAGGGGGCAGCTAATGAAAAACTGTTTTTT CASTEGAANEKLFF
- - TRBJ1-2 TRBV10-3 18 TGTGCCATCGCGGAGGGGGGGGACCGGGACGGATTTTATGGTGGCTACACCTTC CAIAEGGDRDGFYGGYTF
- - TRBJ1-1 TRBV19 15 TGTGCCAGTAGTACATACAGGGAGGGAATGGCTGAAGCTTTCTTT CASSTYREGMAEAFF
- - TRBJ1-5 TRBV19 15 TGTGCCAGTACTTTAGGGAGGGTAGGGAATCAGCCCCAGCATTTT CASTLGRVGNQPQHF
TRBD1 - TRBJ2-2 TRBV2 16 TGTGCCACCAAAAAGGGGGGACAGGGATATTCCGGGGAGCTGTTTTTT CATKKGGQGYSGELFF
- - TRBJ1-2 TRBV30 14 TGTGCCTGGAGTGTTCCCGACAGAGCCTATGGCTACACCTTC CAWSVPDRAYGYTF
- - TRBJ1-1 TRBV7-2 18 TGTGCCAGCAGCTTAGTTCCCCCGGGACCCCTGGGGGGCACTGAAGCTTTCTTT CASSLVPPGPLGGTEAFF
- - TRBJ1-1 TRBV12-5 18 TGTGCTAGTGGTTTGGCACATAAGGACATAGGGAACGGCACTGAAGCTTTCTTT CASGLAHKDIGNGTEAFF
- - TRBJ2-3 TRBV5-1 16 TGCGCCAGCAGCTTGTATGGAACAGGGAACACAGATACGCAGTATTTT CASSLYGTGNTDTQYF
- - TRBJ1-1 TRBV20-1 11 TGCAGCGGGGGGGACACTCCGAAAACTTTCTTT CSGGDTPKTFF
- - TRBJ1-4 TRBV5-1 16 TGCGCCAGCAGCTTGGCCGGTTCGACAGTGGGTGAAAAACTGTTTTTT CASSLAGSTVGEKLFF
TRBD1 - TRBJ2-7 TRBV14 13 TGTGCCAGCTCACAGGGGTGGGGGACCGAGCAGTACTTC CASSQGWGTEQYF
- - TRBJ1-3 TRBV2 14 TGTGCCAGCAGGGTAACAGTAGCTGGAAACACCATATATTTT CASRVTVAGNTIYF
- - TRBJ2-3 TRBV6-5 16 TGTGCCAGCAGTTACTCAGGGCTAGGGGCAACAGATACGCAGTATTTT CASSYSGLGATDTQYF
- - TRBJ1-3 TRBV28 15 TGTGCCAGCAGTTTAGGAGGGACTGGAGGAAACACCATATATTTT CASSLGGTGGNTIYF
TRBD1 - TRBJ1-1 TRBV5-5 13 TGTGCCAGCAGCTTCGACAGGGCCACTGAAGCTTTCTTT CASSFDRATEAFF
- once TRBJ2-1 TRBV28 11 TGTGCCAGCAGTTTAAGGGGGGAGCAGTTCTTC CASSLRGEQFF
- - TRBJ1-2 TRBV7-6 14 TGTGCCAGCAGCCCCAGGGAGGGGAACTATGGCTACACCTTC CASSPREGNYGYTF